This TCR beta chain was observed in a study of early T cells in non-severe SARS-CoV-2 infection listed by TCRdb under 2021. Describing the broader study: Because TCR sequencing was done on bulk RNA from unsorted whole blood, the alpha and beta chains could not be paired.

Receptors were amplified or captured by 5' RACE. Sequencing relied on a NextSeq 500. To correct for sequencing error and PCR bias, the TCR library protocol tagged individual cDNA molecules with unique molecular identifiers. Sequencing covered both TCR alpha and beta chains, and within each sample the abundances of alpha and beta sequences were tightly co-correlated. Per the original workflow: V gene, J gene and CDR3 annotation of TCR sequences was performed with Decombinator V4. Expanded TCRs were defined as changing significantly between any two time points under a Poisson model with p below 0.0001. Abundances of TCRs were expressed as counts per million after normalisation to the total number of TCRs sequenced in each sample. MAIT TCRs were defined by TRAV1-2 paired with TRAJ12, TRAJ20 or TRAJ33, and iNKT TCRs by TRAV10 paired with TRAJ18. A search of VDJdb, accessed on 1 November 2021, was run for TCRs annotated to CMV, EBV and SARS-CoV-2, with TCRs annotated for multiple antigens excluded. TCRdb cleaned the public reads at Q25 with fastp, built clones with MiXCR and kept in-frame beta chains. CDR3 protein duplicates are merged, each entry listing the most common genes and DNA. Clone size and V and J calls follow TCRdb, not the original study. This sample is represented by fewer than 100,000 distinct CDR3 sequences; about an eighth of them were singletons. The leading ten clones occupy 3.4% of the sample.

V was cut back by 7 bases and J by 0 bases, leaving a gap of 13 bases between them. Counted from cysteine to phenylalanine, this CDR3 has 14 amino acids. Only the CDR3 region is kept as DNA, spanning 42 bases read in frame from base 1. The germline V gene (reference sequence) gives CDR1 as DFQATT and CDR2 as SNEGSKA. With regard to this clonotype: The specificity of this receptor is unknown. Nothing much larger sits one base from this clone, and base qualities are not available.

The study was a case-control design nested within a healthcare worker cohort in London, UK, with weekly nasopharyngeal swab PCR tests and blood sampling. Healthcare workers were enrolled in the week of the UK lockdown, from 23 to 31 March 2020, and were followed every week for up to about 16 weeks. Paper-wide results and their limitations: VDJdb matching was skewed toward anti-spike CD8 responses and likely underestimated virus-specific expansions by missing private and CD4 specificities.

The sequence is built from TRBV20-1 and TRBJ2-1; confidence is insufficient to name the D gene. This sequence was found in an adult who was a healthcare worker with PCR-confirmed SARS-CoV-2 infection or an uninfected control (not recorded which). Source material: whole blood. The CDR3 here reads CSVPSKRSYNEQFF. The DNA sequence reads TGCAGTGTTCCGTCAAAGCGCTCCTACAATGAGCAGTTCTTC.